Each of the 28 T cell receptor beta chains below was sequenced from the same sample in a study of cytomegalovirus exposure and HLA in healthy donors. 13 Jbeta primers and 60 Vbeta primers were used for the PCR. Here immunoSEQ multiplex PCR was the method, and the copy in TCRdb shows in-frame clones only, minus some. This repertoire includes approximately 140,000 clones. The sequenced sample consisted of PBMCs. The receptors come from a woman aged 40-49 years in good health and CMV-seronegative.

CDR3 sequence (DNA): TGTGCCATCAGTCTAGCGGGGGGGCGTCTTGTAATGACAGATACGCAGTATTTT. Amino acid sequence: CAISLAGGRLVMTDTQYF. The chain employs TRBV10-3 and TRBJ2-3, with TRBD2 matching over 12 bases. The CDR3 is 18 residues long. With 5 bases clipped from V and 3 bases from J, the junction kept 12 bases outside the gene matches. Germline lookup yields CDR1 ENHRY and CDR2 SYGVKD.

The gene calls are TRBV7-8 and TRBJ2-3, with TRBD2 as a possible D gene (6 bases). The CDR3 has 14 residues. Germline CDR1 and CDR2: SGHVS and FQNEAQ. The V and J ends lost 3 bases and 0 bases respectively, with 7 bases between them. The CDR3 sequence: CASSLGTSTDTQYF. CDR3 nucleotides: TGTGCCAGCAGCTTGGGGACTAGCACAGATACGCAGTATTTT. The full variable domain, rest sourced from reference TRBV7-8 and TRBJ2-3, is GAGVSQSPRYKVAKRGQDVALRCDPISGHVSLFWYQQALGQGPEFLTYFQNEAQLDKSGLPSDRFFAERPEGSVSTLKIQRTQQEDSAVYLCASSLGTSTDTQYFGPGTRLTVL.

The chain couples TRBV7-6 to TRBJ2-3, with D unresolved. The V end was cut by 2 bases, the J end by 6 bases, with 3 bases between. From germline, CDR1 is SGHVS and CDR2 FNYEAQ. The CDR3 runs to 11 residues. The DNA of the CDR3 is TGTGCCAGCAGCTTAAGCGATACGCAGTATTTT. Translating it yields CASSLSDTQYF.

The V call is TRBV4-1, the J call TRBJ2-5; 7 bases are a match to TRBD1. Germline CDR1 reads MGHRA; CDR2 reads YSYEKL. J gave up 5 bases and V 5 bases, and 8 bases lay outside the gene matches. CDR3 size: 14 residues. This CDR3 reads CASSVRDRHETQYF. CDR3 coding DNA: TGCGCCAGCAGCGTCCGGGACAGACATGAGACCCAGTACTTC.

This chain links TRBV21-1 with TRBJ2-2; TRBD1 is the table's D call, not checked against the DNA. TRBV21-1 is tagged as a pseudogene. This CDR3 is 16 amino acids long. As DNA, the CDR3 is TGTGCCAGCAGCAACCGGGACATAGCTAACACCGGGGAGCTGTTTTTT. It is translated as CASSNRDIANTGELFF.

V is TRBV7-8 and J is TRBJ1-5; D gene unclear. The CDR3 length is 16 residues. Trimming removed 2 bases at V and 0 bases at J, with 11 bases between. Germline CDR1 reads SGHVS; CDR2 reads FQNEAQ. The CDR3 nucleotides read TGTGCCAGCAGCTTAACGTGGAGGAGTAGCAATCAGCCCCAGCATTTT. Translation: CASSLTWRSSNQPQHF.

CDR3 in DNA: TGTGCCAGTAGTGGGGGACAGGCGATCCAAGATACGCAGTATTTT. It yields the protein CASSGGQAIQDTQYF. The chain combines TRBV19 with TRBJ2-3, with 8 bases identical to TRBD1. The CDR3 runs 15 residues. The germline gives CDR1 LNHDA, CDR2 SQIVND (reference sequence). After removal of 5 bases from V and 5 bases from J, the junction contained 9 bases not matched to a gene.

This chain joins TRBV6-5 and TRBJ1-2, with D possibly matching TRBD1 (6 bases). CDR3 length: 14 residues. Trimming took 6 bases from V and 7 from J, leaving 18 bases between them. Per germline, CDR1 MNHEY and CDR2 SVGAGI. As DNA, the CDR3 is TGTGCCAGCAGAACCGGGACACCCGTCGGTGGCTACACCTTC. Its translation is CASRTGTPVGGYTF.

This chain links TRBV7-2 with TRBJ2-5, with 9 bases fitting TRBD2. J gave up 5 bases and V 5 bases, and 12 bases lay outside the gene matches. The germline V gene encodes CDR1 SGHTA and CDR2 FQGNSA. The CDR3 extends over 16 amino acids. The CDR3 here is CASSPGGRGGPETQYF. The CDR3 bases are TGTGCCAGCAGCCCCGGCGGGCGGGGGGGCCCCGAGACCCAGTACTTC.

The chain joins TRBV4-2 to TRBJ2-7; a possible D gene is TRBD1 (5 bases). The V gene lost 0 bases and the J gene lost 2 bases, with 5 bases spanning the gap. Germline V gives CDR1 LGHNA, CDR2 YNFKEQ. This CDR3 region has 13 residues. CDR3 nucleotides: TGTGCCAGCAGCCAAGAGGGGCCCTACGAGCAGTACTTC. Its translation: CASSQEGPYEQYF.

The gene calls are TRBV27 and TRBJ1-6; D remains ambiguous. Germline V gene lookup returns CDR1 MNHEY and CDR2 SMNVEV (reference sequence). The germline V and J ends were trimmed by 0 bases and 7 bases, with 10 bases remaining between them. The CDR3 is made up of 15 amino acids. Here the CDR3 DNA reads TGTGCCAGCAGTTTATCGGCACAGATAAATTCACCCCTCCACTTT. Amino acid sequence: CASSLSAQINSPLHF.

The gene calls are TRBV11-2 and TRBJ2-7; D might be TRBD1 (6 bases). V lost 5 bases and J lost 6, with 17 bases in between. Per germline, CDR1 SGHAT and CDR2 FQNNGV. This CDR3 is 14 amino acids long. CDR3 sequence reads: CASSLNRVLGEQYF. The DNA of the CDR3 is TGTGCCAGCAGCCTTAACAGGGTATTGGGCGAGCAGTACTTC.

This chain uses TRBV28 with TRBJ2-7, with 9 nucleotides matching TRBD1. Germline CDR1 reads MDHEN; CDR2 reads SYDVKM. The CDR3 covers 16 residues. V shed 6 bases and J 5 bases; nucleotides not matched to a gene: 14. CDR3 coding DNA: TGTGCCAGCAGGGGGGGGGAGGGACAGGGCGACCACGAGCAGTACGTC. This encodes CASRGGEGQGDHEQYV.

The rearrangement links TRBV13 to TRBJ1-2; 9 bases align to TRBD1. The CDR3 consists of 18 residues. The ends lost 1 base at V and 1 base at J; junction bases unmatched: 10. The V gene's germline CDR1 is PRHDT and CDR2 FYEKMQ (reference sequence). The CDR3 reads CASSLVLDGQGNNYGYTF. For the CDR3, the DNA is TGTGCCAGCAGCTTAGTCCTAGACGGACAGGGGAATAACTATGGCTACACCTTC.

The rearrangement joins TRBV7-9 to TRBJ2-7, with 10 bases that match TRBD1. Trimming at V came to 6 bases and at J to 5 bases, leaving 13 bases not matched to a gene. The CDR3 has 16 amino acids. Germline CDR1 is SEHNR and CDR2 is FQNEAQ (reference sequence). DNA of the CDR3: TGTGCCAGCAGAGCAAAAGCCGGGACAGGGGTTGACGAGCAGTACTTC. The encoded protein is CASRAKAGTGVDEQYF.

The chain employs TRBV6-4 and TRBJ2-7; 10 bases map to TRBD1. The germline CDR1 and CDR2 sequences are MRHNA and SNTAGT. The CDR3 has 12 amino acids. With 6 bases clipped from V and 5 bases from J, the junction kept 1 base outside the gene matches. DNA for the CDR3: TGTGCCAGCAGGACAGGGGGCAACGAGCAGTACGTC. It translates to CASRTGGNEQYV.

The CDR3, as DNA: TGTGCCAGCAGCTTAGTACAGTTTCCGGACACTGAAGCTTTCTTT. Translating it yields CASSLVQFPDTEAFF. This rearrangement joins TRBV7-2 to TRBJ1-1, with D unclear. From germline, CDR1 is SGHTA and CDR2 FQGNSA. The V gene lost 1 base and the J gene lost 3 bases, with 12 bases spanning the gap. This CDR3 spans 15 amino acids. The full variable domain, in which reference TRBV7-2 and TRBJ1-1 provide the parts outside the CDR3, is GAGVSQSPSNKVTEKGKDVELRCDPISGHTALYWYRQSLGQGLEFLIYFQGNSAPDKSGLPSDRFSAERTGGSVSTLTIQRTQQEDSAVYLCASSLVQFPDTEAFFGQGTRLTVV.

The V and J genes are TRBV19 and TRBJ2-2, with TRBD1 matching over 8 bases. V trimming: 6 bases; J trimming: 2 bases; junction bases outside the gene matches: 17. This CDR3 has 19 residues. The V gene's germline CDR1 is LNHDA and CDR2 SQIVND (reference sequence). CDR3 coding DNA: TGTGCCAGTAGATTATCCGACAGGGGCGCCGGAGCCAACACCGGGGAGCTGTTTTTT. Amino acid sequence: CASRLSDRGAGANTGELFF.

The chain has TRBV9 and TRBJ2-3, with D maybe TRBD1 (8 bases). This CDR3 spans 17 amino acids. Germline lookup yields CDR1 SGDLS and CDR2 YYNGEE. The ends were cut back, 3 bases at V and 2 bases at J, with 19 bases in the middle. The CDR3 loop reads CASSARGGDRNTDTQYF. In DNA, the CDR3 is TGTGCCAGCAGCGCGAGAGGGGGGGACAGGAACACAGATACGCAGTATTTT.

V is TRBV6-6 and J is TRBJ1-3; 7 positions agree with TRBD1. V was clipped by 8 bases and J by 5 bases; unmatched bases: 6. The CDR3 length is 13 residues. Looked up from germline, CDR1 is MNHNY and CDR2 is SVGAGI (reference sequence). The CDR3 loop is CASLRTGRNTIYF. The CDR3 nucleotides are TGTGCCAGCCTCCGGACAGGTAGAAACACCATATATTTT.

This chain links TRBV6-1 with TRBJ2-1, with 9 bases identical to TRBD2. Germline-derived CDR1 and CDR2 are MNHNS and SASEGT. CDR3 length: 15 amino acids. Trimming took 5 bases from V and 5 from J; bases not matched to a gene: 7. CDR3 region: CASSTGGGAHNEQFF. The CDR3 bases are TGTGCCAGCAGTACGGGCGGGGGGGCCCACAATGAGCAGTTCTTC.

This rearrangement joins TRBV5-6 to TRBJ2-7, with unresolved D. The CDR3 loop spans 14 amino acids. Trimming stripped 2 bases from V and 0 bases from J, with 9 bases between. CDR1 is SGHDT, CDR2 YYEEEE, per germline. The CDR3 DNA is TGTGCCAGCAGCTTAACAGTATCCTCCTACGAGCAGTACTTC. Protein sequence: CASSLTVSSYEQYF.

The CDR3 DNA follows: TGTGCCAGCAGTTTATTGAGACAGGGCTATGGCTACACCTTC. Translated, it gives CASSLLRQGYGYTF. This chain uses TRBV27 with TRBJ1-2; TRBD1 agrees at 7 bases. The CDR3 has 14 residues. Unmatched junction bases numbered 3, after V lost 1 base and J lost 4 bases. Germline V lookup: CDR1 MNHEY, CDR2 SMNVEV (reference sequence).

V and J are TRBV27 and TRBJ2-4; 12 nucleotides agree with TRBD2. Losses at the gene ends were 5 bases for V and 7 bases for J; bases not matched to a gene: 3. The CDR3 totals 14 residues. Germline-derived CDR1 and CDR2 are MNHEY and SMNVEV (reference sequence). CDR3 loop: CASSPGTSGNIQYF. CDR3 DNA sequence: TGTGCCAGCAGTCCAGGGACTAGCGGGAACATTCAGTACTTC.

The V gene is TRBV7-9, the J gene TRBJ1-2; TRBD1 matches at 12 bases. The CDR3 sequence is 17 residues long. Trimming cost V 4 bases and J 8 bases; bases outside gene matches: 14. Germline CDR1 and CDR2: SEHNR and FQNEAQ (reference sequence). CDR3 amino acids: CASSSYQLGTGGEGYTF. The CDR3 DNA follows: TGTGCCAGCAGCTCATACCAGCTGGGGACAGGGGGCGAAGGCTACACCTTC. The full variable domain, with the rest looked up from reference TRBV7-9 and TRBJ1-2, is DTGVSQNPRHKITKRGQNVTFRCDPISEHNRLYWYRQTLGQGPEFLTYFQNEAQLEKSRLLSDRFSAERPKGSFSTLEIQRTEQGDSAMYLCASSSYQLGTGGEGYTFGSGTRLTVV.

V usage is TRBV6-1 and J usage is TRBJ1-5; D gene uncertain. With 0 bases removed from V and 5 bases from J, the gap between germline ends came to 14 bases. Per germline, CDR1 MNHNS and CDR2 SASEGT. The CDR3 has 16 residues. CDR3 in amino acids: CASSEALGSWDQPQHF. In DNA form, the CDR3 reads TGTGCCAGCAGTGAAGCTCTAGGGAGTTGGGATCAGCCCCAGCATTTT.

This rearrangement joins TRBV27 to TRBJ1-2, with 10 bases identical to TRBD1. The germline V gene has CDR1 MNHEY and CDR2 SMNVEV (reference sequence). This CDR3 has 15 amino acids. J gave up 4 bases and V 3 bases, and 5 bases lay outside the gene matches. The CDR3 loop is CASSLRRTGGYGYTF. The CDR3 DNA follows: TGTGCCAGCAGTTTGCGCCGGACAGGGGGCTATGGCTACACCTTC.

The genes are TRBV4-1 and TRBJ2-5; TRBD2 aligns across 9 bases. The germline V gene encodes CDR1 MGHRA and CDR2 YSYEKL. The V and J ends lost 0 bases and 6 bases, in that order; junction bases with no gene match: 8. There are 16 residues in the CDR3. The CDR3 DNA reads TGCGCCAGCAGCCAAGACCTTAGCGGGGGTTCACAGACCCAGTACTTC. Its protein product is CASSQDLSGGSQTQYF.